A single TCR beta chain is shown here with its context. As yet, its antigen is unknown. These data are taken from a study of cytomegalovirus exposure and HLA in healthy donors. General observations from the study: Many donors shared some public TCRs, even though most TCR sequences were rare.

The PCR made use of 60 Vbeta and 13 Jbeta primers. Data came from immunoSEQ multiplex PCR; TCRdb stores just in-frame clones and leaves some out. The table shows about 120,000 clones, with roughly 10% occurring only once. The clonotype originates from a woman under 30 in good health and CMV-seropositive. Sequenced: PBMCs.

CDR3 amino acids: CSVEGLAETGELFF. The DNA for the CDR3 is TGCAGCGTTGAAGGACTAGCGGAAACCGGGGAGCTGTTTTTT. The chain is built from TRBV29-1 and TRBJ2-2; 9 bases line up with TRBD2. The germline V gene encodes CDR1 SQVTM and CDR2 ANQGSEA. The CDR3 is 14 residues long. Trimming at V came to 1 base and at J to 5 bases, leaving 2 bases not matched to a gene.